A single sample is the source of the 4 T cell receptor beta chains below, sequenced in a study of T cell changes during pregnancy in multiple sclerosis. Sequencing used immunoSEQ multiplex PCR; TCRdb keeps in-frame clones, though not all of them. The sample gives 60,000 to 85,000 clones, more than 90% of which show up once; 3.7% is in the top ten. The specimen comprised peripheral blood, sampled after pregnancy. The receptor set was obtained from a female donor in good health, enrolled as a control in a pregnancy study.

This chain connects TRBV7-9 to TRBJ2-1, with TRBD1 matching over 8 bases. V trimming: 6 bases; J trimming: 7 bases; junction bases outside the gene matches: 11. Per germline, CDR1 SEHNR and CDR2 FQNEAQ (reference sequence). The CDR3 is 15 residues long. CDR3 protein: CASSQGAYGGNEQFF. DNA for the CDR3: TGTGCCAGCAGTCAGGGGGCGTATGGTGGAAATGAGCAGTTCTTC.

The rearrangement joins TRBV7-9 to TRBJ2-1; D might be TRBD2 (6 bases). V lost 5 bases and J lost 0, with 14 bases in between. The germline V gene encodes CDR1 SEHNR and CDR2 FQNEAQ (reference sequence). This CDR3 comprises 16 residues. The CDR3 protein is CASSPRGGDSYNEQFF. CDR3 nucleotides: TGTGCCAGCAGCCCCCGGGGCGGGGACTCCTACAATGAGCAGTTCTTC.

The chain joins TRBV6-1 to TRBJ2-3; D ambiguous. This CDR3 is built from 14 residues. Deletions cut 3 bases from V and 5 bases from J, with 12 bases between. Germline V CDR1 and CDR2: MNHNS, SASEGT. This CDR3 reads CASSDPSRLDTQYF. As DNA, the CDR3 is TGTGCCAGCAGTGATCCCTCTAGATTAGATACGCAGTATTTT.

J is TRBJ2-7 and V is TRBV5-1, with 13 nucleotides matching TRBD2. The V gene's germline CDR1 is SGHRS and CDR2 YFSETQ. The CDR3 consists of 15 residues. The V segment lost 4 bases and the J segment 3 bases; nucleotides outside the gene matches: 4. CDR3 bases: TGCGCCAGCAGCACCGGGACTAGCGGGAACTACGAGCAGTACTTC. Its translation is CASSTGTSGNYEQYF.